This T cell receptor (beta chain) was identified during a study of blood T cell repertoires in COVID-19 (TCRdb year 2020). About the study as a whole: Samples from collaborators originated in the United States, Italy and Spain and spanned both the acute and convalescent phases of COVID-19. The prospective study material was composed of cDNA or gDNA derived from T cells, B-cell-depleted T cells, or PBMCs. Deeply sampled blood TCRbeta repertoires from subjects exposed to, actively infected with, or recovered from COVID-19 were included in the dataset. The repertoires were released in a freely available public database meant as a resource for research on the immune response to SARS-CoV-2. Samples came from the ongoing ImmuneRACE study (first 160 participants) plus 1,254 subjects from 6 global collaborators. The sample metadata nearly always contained a de-identified subject ID, COVID-19 status, age in years and sex. HLA class I and class II types, where available, came from metadata supplied by the sample provider rather than from assay-based typing. What the authors observed across the whole study: Clinical and demographic metadata were provided uncurated, with the amount varying by source and participant.

At one collaborating source in Seattle, patients were enrolled during active infection and were followed longitudinally through the course of disease. Whole blood was collected in K2EDTA tubes by collaborating institutions according to the institutions' own protocols. For TCRbeta analysis, collaborators shipped samples as frozen whole blood, isolated PBMCs, or DNA extracted from either of those sample types. Details on this clone: Its recognized antigen is unknown. Qualities for individual bases were not recorded, and no much larger clone is one base off.

The immunoSEQ Assay, a bias-controlled multiplex PCR, was used to amplify TCRbeta CDR3 regions from genomic DNA. The authors processed their data as follows. The number of nucleated cells in each sample was estimated by amplification of reference gene primers within the assay. Sequence reads were collapsed and filtered to measure the absolute abundance of every unique TCRbeta CDR3 rearrangement. For each sample, productive Simpson clonality was calculated as the square root of Simpson's diversity index over productive rearrangements. Not all clones reach the TCRdb copy of this immuneACCESS table, which keeps in-frame sequences only. Checked studies attribute under half of the gap to unresolved V genes and leave the rest unexplained. V, J and clone size derive from that table, while D and trimming were established from the DNA sequence. Across this sample there are more than 80,000 clones, with around nine tenths seen only once. 18% of the sample comes from the top ten.

The sequencing sample was made of peripheral blood. The TCR sequence derives from a woman aged 55-75 years with COVID-19, enrolled during active disease.

The DNA sequence reads TGCGCCAGCAGCCAAGACAGGCTAGCGGGGACAGATACGCAGTATTTT. Its product reads: CASSQDRLAGTDTQYF. The chain was built from TRBV4-3 and TRBJ2-3, and TRBD2 aligns with 9 junction nucleotides. The CDR3 covers 16 residues, taking in both the cysteine and the phenylalanine. The CDR3 DNA has 48 bases and is translated from base 1. Ends trimmed: V by 0 bases, J by 3 bases; bases unmatched to a gene: 4. Via the germline V gene, CDR1 is LGHNA and CDR2 YSLEER.